These T cell receptor beta chains were read from a single sample in a study of cytomegalovirus exposure and HLA in healthy donors. The repertoire was sequenced with immunoSEQ multiplex PCR; TCRdb's copy has only in-frame clones and lacks some. The sample holds about 85,000 clones, around 74% seen once. Specimen: PBMCs. These receptors were obtained from a boy aged 5 to 17 in good health and CMV-seronegative. CDR3s include the opening cysteine and the closing phenylalanine or tryptophan. A D gene is named only where the DNA matches it firmly. Clone size is stated in some rows and not others, as once, few, many or a class when expanded.

V: TRBV30; J: TRBJ1-1; D: NA; size: few; CDR3: CAWGQKNTEAFF; DNA: TGTGCCTGGGGCCAGAAGAACACTGAAGCTTTCTTT
V: TRBV27; J: TRBJ1-1; D: NA; size: NA; CDR3: CASSPSPQGPEAFF; DNA: TGTGCCAGCAGTCCAAGTCCTCAGGGCCCTGAAGCTTTCTTT
V: TRBV20-1; J: TRBJ1-4; D: NA; size: NA; CDR3: CSAKSGEKLFF; DNA: TGCAGTGCTAAGTCCGGTGAAAAACTGTTTTTT
V: TRBV28; J: TRBJ1-1; D: NA; size: few; CDR3: CASSTPPAGQAFF; DNA: TGTGCCAGCAGTACCCCCCCGGCAGGGCAAGCTTTCTTT
V: TRBV4-1; J: TRBJ1-2; D: NA; size: NA; CDR3: CASSHFNYGYTF; DNA: TGCGCCAGCAGCCACTTCAACTATGGCTACACCTTC
V: TRBV7-2; J: TRBJ1-4; D: TRBD1; size: NA; CDR3: CASSERTGESEKLFF; DNA: TGTGCCAGCAGCGAGAGGACAGGGGAGAGTGAAAAACTGTTTTTT
V: TRBV2; J: TRBJ1-1; D: NA; size: few; CDR3: CASINTGGTEAFF; DNA: TGTGCCAGCATCAATACCGGGGGCACTGAAGCTTTCTTT
V: TRBV14; J: TRBJ1-2; D: NA; size: NA; CDR3: CASSQGHSYGYTF; DNA: TGTGCCAGCAGCCAAGGACACTCCTATGGCTACACCTTC
V: TRBV19; J: TRBJ1-2; D: NA; size: NA; CDR3: CASSPGESGWYGYTF; DNA: TGTGCCAGTAGCCCCGGGGAGAGCGGTTGGTATGGCTACACCTTC
V: TRBV4-1; J: TRBJ2-5; D: NA; size: NA; CDR3: CASSQRGETQYF; DNA: TGCGCCAGCAGCCAGAGGGGGGAGACCCAGTACTTC
V: TRBV29-1; J: TRBJ1-1; D: NA; size: NA; CDR3: CSVLGSGMNTEAFF; DNA: TGCAGCGTTTTAGGTTCAGGGATGAACACTGAAGCTTTCTTT
V: TRBV2; J: TRBJ2-1; D: TRBD1; size: once; CDR3: CASSPRQGAPFF; DNA: TGTGCCAGCAGTCCCCGACAGGGGGCCCCTTTCTTC
V: TRBV15; J: TRBJ1-2; D: NA; size: few; CDR3: CATSRDQGVVYGYTF; DNA: TGTGCCACCAGCAGAGATCAAGGGGTTGTCTATGGCTACACCTTC
V: TRBV19; J: TRBJ2-5; D: NA; size: few; CDR3: CASSPPGTLGRETQYF; DNA: TGTGCCAGTAGTCCCCCCGGGACACTTGGGCGAGAGACCCAGTACTTC
V: TRBV14; J: TRBJ2-2; D: NA; size: NA; CDR3: CASSPLFYAGSTGELFF; DNA: TGTGCCAGCAGCCCGTTGTTTTACGCGGGAAGCACCGGGGAGCTGTTTTTT
V: TRBV4-3; J: TRBJ2-7; D: TRBD2; size: NA; CDR3: CASSQDSGSSYEQYF; DNA: TGCGCCAGCAGCCAAGATAGCGGGAGCTCCTACGAGCAGTACTTC
V: TRBV11-3; J: TRBJ2-1; D: TRBD2; size: NA; CDR3: CASSPRAGEAYNEQFF; DNA: TGTGCCAGCAGCCCCCGTGCGGGGGAGGCTTACAATGAGCAGTTCTTC
V: TRBV2; J: TRBJ1-1; D: NA; size: NA; CDR3: CASSGSRLMNTEAFF; DNA: TGTGCCAGCAGTGGTTCCAGACTTATGAACACTGAAGCTTTCTTT
V: TRBV10-2; J: TRBJ1-2; D: NA; size: NA; CDR3: CASSDSIISYGYTF; DNA: TGCGCCAGCAGTGATTCGATAATCAGCTATGGCTACACCTTC
V: TRBV9; J: TRBJ2-2; D: NA; size: NA; CDR3: CASSVEGVPGELFF; DNA: TGTGCCAGCAGCGTAGAAGGGGTGCCCGGGGAGCTGTTTTTT
V: TRBV2; J: TRBJ2-2; D: NA; size: NA; CDR3: CASSEVVPQVELFF; DNA: TGTGCCAGCAGTGAGGTAGTTCCCCAGGTGGAGCTGTTTTTT
V: TRBV27; J: TRBJ1-5; D: NA; size: NA; CDR3: CASSFTVDQPQHF; DNA: TGTGCCAGCAGTTTTACGGTCGATCAGCCCCAGCATTTT